Listed below are T cell receptor beta chains from one sample, sequenced in a study of blood T cell repertoires in COVID-19. Generated by immunoSEQ multiplex PCR, the TCRdb table keeps only in-frame clones and is missing some. Of more than 350,000 clones in the sample, 80% to 90% were seen once. The sequenced sample consisted of peripheral blood. These receptors all come from a woman aged 25 to 39 with COVID-19, enrolled during active disease. CDR3s include the opening cysteine and the closing phenylalanine or tryptophan. The order of the fields is V gene, D gene, clone size, CDR3 length, J gene, CDR3 DNA, CDR3 protein. A D gene is named only where the DNA matches it firmly. A clone size is listed for some rows: how often the clone was seen (once, few, many), or a class if it is expanded.

>TRBV3-1/TRBV3-2|TRBD2|.|15|TRBJ2-1
TGTGCCAGCAGTGGGACTAGCGGAGGTTACAATGAGCAGTTCTTC
CASSGTSGGYNEQFF
>TRBV27|.|.|14|TRBJ1-2
TGTGCCAGCAGTTTATCGCCAGGCCCCTATGGCTACACCTTC
CASSLSPGPYGYTF
>TRBV5-1|.|few|15|TRBJ1-5
TGCGCCAGCAGCTTGGAGGGGGTGGGCAATCAGCCCCAGCATTTT
CASSLEGVGNQPQHF
>TRBV2|TRBD1|.|16|TRBJ2-3
TGTGCCAGCACAAAGAACAGGGGTCCTTCCACAGATACGCAGTATTTT
CASTKNRGPSTDTQYF
>TRBV7-2|.|.|14|TRBJ1-3
TGTGCCAGCAGCCAACAATTTTACGGGAACACCATATATTTT
CASSQQFYGNTIYF
>TRBV7-8|TRBD1|once|16|TRBJ2-3
TGTGCCAGCATCCGAGGGGGCCCCCAGACAAGAGATACGCAGTATTTT
CASIRGGPQTRDTQYF
>TRBV28|.|.|11|TRBJ1-1
TGTGCCAGCAGGTTGGCCTCGGAAGCTTTCTTT
CASRLASEAFF
>TRBV6-4|TRBD1|.|15|TRBJ2-7
TGTGCCAGCAGTGACTACCCCGGGACAGGCTACGAGCAGTACTTC
CASSDYPGTGYEQYF
>TRBV2|TRBD2|.|15|TRBJ2-7
TGTGCCAGCAGGACCATAGCGGGGCCGAGGAACGAGCAGTACTTC
CASRTIAGPRNEQYF
>TRBV28|TRBD2|.|15|TRBJ2-1
TGTGCCAGCAGTTTATACCGCACGGGGGGGAATGAGCAGTTCTTC
CASSLYRTGGNEQFF
>TRBV10-1|.|few|14|TRBJ2-7
TGCGCCAGCAGTGAGGGGAGTTCGTCGTACGAGCAGTACTTC
CASSEGSSSYEQYF
>TRBV2|.|.|12|TRBJ2-7
TGTGCCAGCAAAGCCGGGAACTACGAGCAGTACTTC
CASKAGNYEQYF
>TRBV5-1|TRBD2|.|18|TRBJ2-5
TGCGCCAGCAGCTTGGGTCAGTCGGCTAGCGGGAGGGTCGAGACCCAGTACTTC
CASSLGQSASGRVETQYF
>TRBV5-4|TRBD2|.|15|TRBJ2-5
TGTGCCAGCAGCATCCGACTAGCGGGAGCAGAGACCCAGTACTTC
CASSIRLAGAETQYF
>TRBV5-1|TRBD1|.|12|TRBJ1-6
TGCGCCAGCGGACAGGATAATTCACCCCTCCACTTT
CASGQDNSPLHF
>TRBV5-1|TRBD2|few|16|TRBJ2-7
TGCGCCAGCAGCTTAACACTTAGCGGGAGGGCCGGCGAGCAGTACTTC
CASSLTLSGRAGEQYF
>TRBV2|TRBD1|once|15|TRBJ1-4
TGTGCCAGCAGTATACAGGGGAAGTCTAATGAAAAACTGTTTTTT
CASSIQGKSNEKLFF
>TRBV14|TRBD2|.|14|TRBJ2-2
TGTGCCAGCAGGCTAGCGGGAGGAGTGGGGGAGCTGTTTTTT
CASRLAGGVGELFF
>TRBV19|.|.|15|TRBJ2-1
TGTGCCAGTAGTATAGCGCGGGAATCCTACAATGAGCAGTTCTTC
CASSIARESYNEQFF
>TRBV2|TRBD2|.|15|TRBJ2-2
TGTGCCAGCAGTGAAACTAGCGGGAGGCACGGGGAGCTGTTTTTT
CASSETSGRHGELFF
>TRBV9|.|.|13|TRBJ1-1
TGTGCCAGCAGCCCCCGGGAAACTTCGAGGGCTTTCTTT
CASSPRETSRAFF
>TRBV6-4|.|.|14|TRBJ1-6
TGTGCCAGCAGCGAGACCCAGGGGACGTCACCCCTCCACTTT
CASSETQGTSPLHF
>TRBV28|TRBD1|.|16|TRBJ2-1
TGTGCCAGCACCCCAAGGGGGCGGCCCCCAGGCAATGAGCAGTTCTTC
CASTPRGRPPGNEQFF
>TRBV13|TRBD1|.|14|TRBJ1-2
TGTGCCAGCAGCCGGACAGGGGCACTCTATGGCTACACCTTC
CASSRTGALYGYTF
>TRBV6-5|.|.|13|TRBJ1-4
TGTGCCATCCGGGGGTCAGTTAATGAAAAACTGTTTTTT
CAIRGSVNEKLFF
>TRBV19|.|.|13|TRBJ2-5
TGTGCCAGTAGTAGCCGGGGACAAGAGACCCAGTACTTC
CASSSRGQETQYF
>TRBV21-1|.|.|18|TRBJ2-3
TGTGCCAGCAGCAAAGATCTAGGAAGCGGGAGGGCCGCAGATACGCAGTATTTT
CASSKDLGSGRAADTQYF
>TRBV2|.|once|13|TRBJ2-5
TGTGCCAGCAGCGGGAGACCCCAAGAGACCCAGTACTTC
CASSGRPQETQYF
>TRBV12-5|TRBD2|.|14|TRBJ2-3
TGTGCTAGTGGTTCGGGGAGGGTAACAGATACGCAGTATTTT
CASGSGRVTDTQYF